This is a list of T cell receptor beta chains from one sample in a study of blood T cell repertoires in COVID-19. Using immunoSEQ multiplex PCR, the repertoire was profiled, and TCRdb retains in-frame clones only, with some absent. This sample has around 230,000 clones, with approximately 80% found just once. The sequencing input was peripheral blood. The receptors were gathered from a man aged 40-49 years who had recovered from COVID-19. CDR3s include the opening cysteine and the closing phenylalanine or tryptophan.

TRBV5-1 CASSLPHAVTYEQYF
TRBV5-6 CASSATGRGYTEAFF
TRBV4-3 CASSLAGGNEQFF
TRBV19 CASSITPGSYNEQFF
TRBV5-1 CASRTQGLSGANVLTF
TRBV7-2 CASSRSSYNEQFF
TRBV2 CASSDTQNYEQYF
TRBV11-3 CASSPRQGKYEQYF
TRBV19 CASTAGPYYEQYF
TRBV19 CASSRTGSTNEKLFF
TRBV5-1 CASSYSGPNQPQHF
TRBV11-3 CASSLDEVYSGNTIYF
TRBV5-1 CASSSDSGTGWRTF
TRBV15 CATSRDKGANGYTF
TRBV3-1/TRBV3-2 CASTTGLGYTF
TRBV20-1 CSASTSGRFYEQFF
TRBV6-5 CASSYSPYTEAFF
TRBV29-1 CSVEEMSSGRAGGYEQYF
TRBV30 CAWTYSVRGLLLSSGNTIYF
TRBV30 CAWSVGLAGHNEQFF
TRBV4-1 CASSSGTKSEQYF
TRBV11-3 CASSFRAATSGDNEQFF
TRBV19 CASSYTGATNQPQHF
TRBV11-2 CASSFRPQGNLWNEQFF
TRBV5-1 CASSLVGRQEQFF
TRBV12-5 CASGLVQGTEAFF
TRBV10-2 CASSRQGRSTGELFF
TRBV13 CASSSDRNYGYTF
TRBV7-9 CASSLTSYNEQFF
TRBV6-6 CASSRQSYEQYF
TRBV7-2 CASSSYSYEQYF
TRBV19 CASSIGGQGPYEQYF
TRBV9 CASSPTGGDTEAFF
TRBV18 CASSRGTSDEQYF
TRBV4-1 CASSQVAGGGNQPQHF
TRBV6-5 CATSSGAASEKLFF
TRBV7-2 CASSSGGVLYEQYF
TRBV6-5 CASRADSLEAFF
TRBV5-1 CASSFAGRPNQPQHF
TRBV10-3 CAIRDGGQPQHF
TRBV7-8 CASSFSNTEAFF
TRBV5-1 CASSSDSGNSPLHF
TRBV27 CASHHRGNTEAFF
TRBV24-1 CATSGGYGYTF
TRBV7-8 CASSIPQGRGEQYF